Below are 5 T cell receptor beta chains sequenced from a single sample in a study of response to subunit inactivated influenza vaccine. TCRdb reanalysed the RT-PCR reads using MiXCR and keeps one entry per CDR3 protein. The data contain fewer than 200,000 distinct CDR3 sequences, approximately 8.7% of them seen just once; the ten biggest clones take up 11%. Specimen: non-naive T cells sorted from PBMCs, collected on the day of vaccination. The receptor set was obtained from a man in his forties or fifties who received an inactivated influenza vaccine.

This clonotype was picked up a small number of times. The chain links TRBV6-1 to TRBJ2-2; D is uncertain. Germline values: CDR1 MNHNS, CDR2 SASEGT. The CDR3 loop spans 13 amino acids. Deletions cut 6 bases from V and 7 bases from J, with 12 bases between. For the CDR3, the DNA is TGTGCCAGCAGAGCCGTTAGCAGCGGGGAGCTGTTTTTT. This sequence encodes CASRAVSSGELFF.

The V gene is TRBV20-1, the J gene TRBJ2-7; possibly TRBD2 for D (5 bases). CDR3 length equals 12 residues. CDR1 and CDR2 (germline): DFQATT, SNEGSKA (reference sequence). Trimming shortened V by 8 bases and J by 5 bases, and 16 bases separated the two germline ends. The CDR3 region is CSPSQVRDEQYF. In DNA, the CDR3 is TGCAGTCCATCCCAAGTGAGGGACGAGCAGTACTTC.

This clonotype was seen a few times. The chain links TRBV11-2 to TRBJ2-5, with TRBD2 identical over 11 bases. Per germline, CDR1 SGHAT and CDR2 FQNNGV. The CDR3 length is 15 residues. Germline trimming cut 4 bases from V and 4 bases from J; bases unmatched to any gene: 5. The CDR3 DNA reads TGTGCCAGCAGCTATACTAGCGGGAGTCGAGAGACCCAGTACTTC. Protein sequence: CASSYTSGSRETQYF.

This clonotype was seen a handful of times. The chain links TRBV5-1 to TRBJ2-7, with 10 bases that match TRBD1. CDR1 SGHRS and CDR2 YFSETQ come from the germline V gene. The trim removed 6 bases at V and 4 bases at J, leaving 4 bases unmatched. This CDR3 contains 13 residues. As DNA, the CDR3 is TGCGCCAGCACACCGGGACAGGGGTACGAGCAGTACTTC. Translation gives CASTPGQGYEQYF.

The chain employs TRBV11-1 and TRBJ2-7, with 7 positions matching TRBD1. The CDR3 loop spans 16 amino acids. J was trimmed by 5 bases and V by 5 bases; bases with no gene match: 15. The germline V gene has CDR1 SGHAT and CDR2 FQDESV (reference sequence). CDR3 in amino acids: CASSKDRALSGDEQYF. The DNA of the CDR3 is TGTGCCAGCAGCAAAGACAGGGCCCTAAGTGGAGACGAGCAGTACTTC.